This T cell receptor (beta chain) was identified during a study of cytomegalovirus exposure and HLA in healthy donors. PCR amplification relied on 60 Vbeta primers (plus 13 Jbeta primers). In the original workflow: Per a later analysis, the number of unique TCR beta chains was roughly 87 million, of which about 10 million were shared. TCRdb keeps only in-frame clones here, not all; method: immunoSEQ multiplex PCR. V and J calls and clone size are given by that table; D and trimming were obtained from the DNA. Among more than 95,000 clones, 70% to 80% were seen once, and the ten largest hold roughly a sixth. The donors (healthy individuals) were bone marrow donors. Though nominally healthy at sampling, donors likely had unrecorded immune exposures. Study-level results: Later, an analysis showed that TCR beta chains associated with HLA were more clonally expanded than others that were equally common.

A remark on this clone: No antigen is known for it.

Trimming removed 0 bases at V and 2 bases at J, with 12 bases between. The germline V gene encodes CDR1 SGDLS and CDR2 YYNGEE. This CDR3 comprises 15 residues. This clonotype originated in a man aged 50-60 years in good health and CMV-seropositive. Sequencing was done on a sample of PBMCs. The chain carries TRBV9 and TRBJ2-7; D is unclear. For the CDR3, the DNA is TGTGCCAGCAGCGTAGGAGGCTACATGGCCTACGAGCAGTACTTC. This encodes CASSVGGYMAYEQYF.